The entry below describes one TCR beta chain. Its antigen is still unknown. This sample is drawn from a study of T cell responses to AZD1222 COVID-19 vaccine. For the study at large: Second doses were pooled across both intervals (about 4 or about 12 weeks).

Points from the study as a whole: Reportedly, close to half of spike-specific TCRs are directed against unmutated variant regions.

The CDR3 is made up of 17 amino acids. Clones were sequenced by immunoSEQ multiplex PCR, and TCRdb holds only the in-frame ones, with some missing. The sample shows some 150,000 clones, about 90% of them seen only once. This rearrangement joins TRBV21-1 to TRBJ2-2. TRBV21-1 is listed as a pseudogene. The source was peripheral blood, collected on day 0 of AZD1222 vaccination. The sequence was collected from an adult in good health. The CDR3 spells CASSKAPVGGITGELFF. The CDR3 region has the DNA TGTGCCAGCAGCAAAGCCCCAGTGGGGGGCATAACCGGGGAGCTGTTTTTT.